The rows below give T cell receptor beta chains drawn from one sample of a study of shared clonotypes between healthy human individuals. Clones were sequenced by immunoSEQ multiplex PCR, and TCRdb holds only the in-frame ones, with some missing. This sample has roughly 2.1 million clones, with about 93% found just once. Specimen: naive CD8+ T cells from PBMCs. All receptors come from a man between 18 and 35 years old in good health. Some clones in this sample may be carry-over from other donors' samples. Each CDR3 is given with its conserved first and last residue. The D gene is left open where the match is weak. Expanded clones are given a class, and other clones once, few, many or no size at all.

clone_size	d_call	v_call	j_call	cdr3_nt	cdr3_aa
NA	NA	TRBV28	TRBJ1-1	TGTGCCAGCAGTTTCAGTGGGGCTGCCTCGAACACTGAAGCTTTCTTT	CASSFSGAASNTEAFF
NA	TRBD2	TRBV18	TRBJ2-1	TGTGCCAGCTCACCGAGTAGACTAGCCGGGAAGTTCAATGAGCAGTTCTTC	CASSPSRLAGKFNEQFF
NA	NA	TRBV28	TRBJ1-2	TGTGCCAGCAGTTCCTACAGGGAGAAGGCTAACTATGGCTACACCTTC	CASSSYREKANYGYTF
NA	NA	TRBV6-1	TRBJ2-6	TGTGCCAGCAGTGAACAGCCGGCCTCTACCTCTGGGGCCAACGTCCTGACTTTC	CASSEQPASTSGANVLTF
NA	NA	TRBV9	TRBJ1-2	TGTGCCAGCAGCGTAACCCTTGACAGCAGTCTCTATGGCTACACCTTC	CASSVTLDSSLYGYTF
NA	NA	TRBV5-6	TRBJ1-2	TGTGCCAGCAGCGTGGACGAGGTAGGCTACACCTTC	CASSVDEVGYTF
NA	TRBD1	TRBV7-9	TRBJ1-4	TGTGCCAGCAGCTTAACAGGGGGCCACATGAAACTGTTTTTT	CASSLTGGHMKLFF
NA	NA	TRBV29-1	TRBJ2-7	TGCAGCGTTCGCAAGTCTTACGAGCAGTACTTC	CSVRKSYEQYF
NA	NA	TRBV13	TRBJ2-3	TGTGCCAGCAGCTTCGACTATAAAGATACGCAGTATTTT	CASSFDYKDTQYF
NA	TRBD2	TRBV27	TRBJ2-1	TGTGCCAGCAGTCCTAGCGGGAGTTTCGCTCATGAGCAGTTCTTC	CASSPSGSFAHEQFF
once	NA	TRBV15	TRBJ2-1	TGTGCCACCAGGGGAGCCTCCTACAATGAGCAGTTCTTC	CATRGASYNEQFF
NA	TRBD2	TRBV7-9	TRBJ2-1	TGTGCCAGCAGCGTACGACTAGCTAGCTCCTACAATGAGCAGTTCTTC	CASSVRLASSYNEQFF
NA	NA	TRBV27	TRBJ2-7	TGTGCCAGCAGTTTCCCTGGGGGAAGCGAGCAGTACTTC	CASSFPGGSEQYF
once	TRBD2	TRBV6-5	TRBJ2-5	TGTGCCAGCGCGGGGGGGAGCGGAGAGACCCAGTACTTC	CASAGGSGETQYF
NA	TRBD1	TRBV27	TRBJ2-7	TGTGCCAGCAGTTCGGGACAGGGGTACGAGCAGTACTTC	CASSSGQGYEQYF
once	NA	TRBV19	TRBJ2-7	TGTGCCAGTAGTTTCGCGGGATATGTCTACGAGCAGTACTTC	CASSFAGYVYEQYF
NA	NA	TRBV27	TRBJ2-2	TGTGCCAGCAGTTTAGTCTTGGGGACGGCGAACACCGGGGAGCTGTTTTTT	CASSLVLGTANTGELFF
NA	NA	TRBV27	TRBJ2-1	TGTGCCAGCAGTTTTGGCCTAGCGTCCTACAATGAGCAGTTCTTC	CASSFGLASYNEQFF
NA	NA	TRBV9	TRBJ2-5	TGTGCCAGCAGCGGGCAATCACAAGAGACCCAGTACTTC	CASSGQSQETQYF
NA	NA	TRBV6-6	TRBJ1-5	TGTGCCAGCAGTTACGGTCGGGGGTTTAGCAATCAGCCCCAGCATTTT	CASSYGRGFSNQPQHF
once	TRBD2	TRBV6-4	TRBJ2-1	TGTGCCAGCAGTCCGGGACTAAACAATGAGCAGTTCTTC	CASSPGLNNEQFF
NA	NA	TRBV5-4	TRBJ1-1	TGTGCCAGCAGCCCGGCCGCTAGGGCAGGGAAAAGTGAAGCTTTCTTT	CASSPAARAGKSEAFF
NA	NA	TRBV7-9	TRBJ1-1	TGTGCCAGCAGCTTGGGGGACGGGACCCCTTTCTTT	CASSLGDGTPFF
NA	TRBD2	TRBV7-9	TRBJ2-1	TGTGCCAGCAGGGCGGGAGGCCCTTTAAATGAGCAGTTCTTC	CASRAGGPLNEQFF
NA	TRBD2	TRBV5-4	TRBJ2-7	TGTGCCAGCAGCTTGGACGGGGGGTTCGAGCAGTACTTC	CASSLDGGFEQYF
NA	NA	TRBV2	TRBJ2-5	TGTGCCAGCATCCGAAAGTTGACGGCGGCGGGAATCTCGGGAGAGACCCAGTACTTC	CASIRKLTAAGISGETQYF
NA	NA	TRBV27	TRBJ2-7	TGTGCCAGCAGTTTATCTGGACGCACCTACGAGCAGTACTTC	CASSLSGRTYEQYF